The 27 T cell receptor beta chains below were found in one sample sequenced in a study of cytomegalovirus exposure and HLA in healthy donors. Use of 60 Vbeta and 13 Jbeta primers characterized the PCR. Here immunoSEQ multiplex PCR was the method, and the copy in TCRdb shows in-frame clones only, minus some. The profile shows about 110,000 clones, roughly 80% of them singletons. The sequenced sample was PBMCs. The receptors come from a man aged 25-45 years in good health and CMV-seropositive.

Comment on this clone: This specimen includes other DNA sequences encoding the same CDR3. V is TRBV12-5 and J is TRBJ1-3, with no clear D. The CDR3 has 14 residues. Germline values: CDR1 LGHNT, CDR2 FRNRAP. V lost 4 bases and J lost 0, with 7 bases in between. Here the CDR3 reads CASGSGNSGNTIYF. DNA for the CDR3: TGTGCTAGTGGTTCCGGGAACTCTGGAAACACCATATATTTT.

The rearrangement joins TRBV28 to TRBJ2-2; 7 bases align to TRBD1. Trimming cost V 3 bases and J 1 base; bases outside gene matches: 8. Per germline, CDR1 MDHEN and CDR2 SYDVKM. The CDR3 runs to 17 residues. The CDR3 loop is CASSFPTGQKNTGELFF. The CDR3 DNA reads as TGTGCCAGCAGTTTCCCTACGGGACAGAAGAACACCGGGGAGCTGTTTTTT.

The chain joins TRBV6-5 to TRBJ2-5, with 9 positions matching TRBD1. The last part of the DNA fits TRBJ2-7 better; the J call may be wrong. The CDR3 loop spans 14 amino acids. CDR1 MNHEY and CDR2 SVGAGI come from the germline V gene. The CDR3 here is CASSYADRGYEQYF. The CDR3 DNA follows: TGTGCCAGCAGTTACGCGGACAGGGGCTACGAGCAGTACTTC.

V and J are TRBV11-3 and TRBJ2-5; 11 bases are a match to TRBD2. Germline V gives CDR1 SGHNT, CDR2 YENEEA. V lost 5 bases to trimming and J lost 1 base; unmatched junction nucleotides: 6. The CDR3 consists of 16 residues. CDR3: CASSPGTSGFQETQYF. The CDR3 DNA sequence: TGTGCCAGCAGCCCCGGGACTAGCGGATTCCAAGAGACCCAGTACTTC.

The CDR3, as DNA: TGTGCCAGCAGTACCCTTAGCTCCGGGGAGCTGTTTTTT. Its translation: CASSTLSSGELFF. The rearrangement joins TRBV6-6 to TRBJ2-2, with D uncertain. The CDR3 is made up of 13 amino acids. Germline V CDR1 and CDR2: MNHNY, SVGAGI (reference sequence). V was pared by 5 bases and J by 6 bases, with 10 bases between.

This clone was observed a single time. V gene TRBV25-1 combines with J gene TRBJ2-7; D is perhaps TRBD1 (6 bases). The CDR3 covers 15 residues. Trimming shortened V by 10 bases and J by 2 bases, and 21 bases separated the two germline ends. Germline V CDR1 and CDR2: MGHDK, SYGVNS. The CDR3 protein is CATQPDWTDTYEQYF. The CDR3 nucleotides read TGTGCCACTCAACCTGATTGGACAGACACCTACGAGCAGTACTTC.

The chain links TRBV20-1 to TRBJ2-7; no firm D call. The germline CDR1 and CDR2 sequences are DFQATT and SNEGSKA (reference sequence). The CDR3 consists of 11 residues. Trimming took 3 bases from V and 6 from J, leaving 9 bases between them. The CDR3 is CSASRVGEQYF. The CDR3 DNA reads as TGCAGTGCTAGCCGGGTAGGCGAGCAGTACTTC.

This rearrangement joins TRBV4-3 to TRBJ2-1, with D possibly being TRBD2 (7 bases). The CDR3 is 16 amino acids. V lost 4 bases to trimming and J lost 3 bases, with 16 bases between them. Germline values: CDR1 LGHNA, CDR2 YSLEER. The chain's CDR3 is CASSLGGGRYYNEQFF. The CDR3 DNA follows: TGCGCCAGCAGCCTAGGGGGGGGACGGTACTACAATGAGCAGTTCTTC.

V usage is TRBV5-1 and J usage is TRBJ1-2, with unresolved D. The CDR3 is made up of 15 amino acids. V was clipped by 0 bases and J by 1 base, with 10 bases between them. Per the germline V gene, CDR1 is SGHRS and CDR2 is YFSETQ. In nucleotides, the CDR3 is TGCGCCAGCAGCTTGGACACATACAATAACTATGGCTACACCTTC. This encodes CASSLDTYNNYGYTF.

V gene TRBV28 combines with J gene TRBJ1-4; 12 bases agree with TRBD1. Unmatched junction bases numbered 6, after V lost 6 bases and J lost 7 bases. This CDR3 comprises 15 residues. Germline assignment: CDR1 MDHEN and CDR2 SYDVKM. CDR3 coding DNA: TGTGCCAGCAGGCGGGACAGGGGGCTTGGTGAAAAACTGTTTTTT. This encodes CASRRDRGLGEKLFF.

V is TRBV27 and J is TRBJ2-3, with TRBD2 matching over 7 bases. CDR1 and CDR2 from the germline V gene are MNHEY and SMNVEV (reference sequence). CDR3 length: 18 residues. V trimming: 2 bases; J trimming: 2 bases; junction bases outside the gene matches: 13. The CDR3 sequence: CASSLGVIAGKYTDTQYF. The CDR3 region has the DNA TGTGCCAGCAGTTTAGGGGTTATAGCGGGCAAATACACAGATACGCAGTATTTT.

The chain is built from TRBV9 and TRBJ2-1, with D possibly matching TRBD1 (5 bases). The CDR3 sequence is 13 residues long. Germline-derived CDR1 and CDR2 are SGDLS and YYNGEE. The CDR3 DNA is TGTGTTACCCCGCCGCCAGGGAAAAATGAGCAGTTCTTC. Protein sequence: CVTPPPGKNEQFF.

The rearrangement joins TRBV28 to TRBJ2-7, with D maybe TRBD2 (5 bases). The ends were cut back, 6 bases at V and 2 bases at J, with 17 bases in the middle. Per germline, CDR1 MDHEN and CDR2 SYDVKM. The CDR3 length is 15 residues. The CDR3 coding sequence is TGTGCCAGCAGCCCTAGAGGGCGCGGAACCTACGAGCAGTACTTC. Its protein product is CASSPRGRGTYEQYF.

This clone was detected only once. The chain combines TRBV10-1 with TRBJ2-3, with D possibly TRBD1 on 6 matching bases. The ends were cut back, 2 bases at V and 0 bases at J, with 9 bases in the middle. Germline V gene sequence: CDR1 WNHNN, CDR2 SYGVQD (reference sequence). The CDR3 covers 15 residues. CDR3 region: CASSEGQPSTDTQYF. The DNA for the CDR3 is TGCGCCAGCAGTGAGGGACAGCCTAGCACAGATACGCAGTATTTT.

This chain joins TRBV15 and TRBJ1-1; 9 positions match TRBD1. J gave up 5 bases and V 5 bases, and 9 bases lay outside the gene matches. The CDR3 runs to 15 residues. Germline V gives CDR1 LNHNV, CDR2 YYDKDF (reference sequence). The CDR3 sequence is CATSGPRTGDTEAFF. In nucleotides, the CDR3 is TGTGCCACCAGCGGACCCCGGACAGGGGATACTGAAGCTTTCTTT.

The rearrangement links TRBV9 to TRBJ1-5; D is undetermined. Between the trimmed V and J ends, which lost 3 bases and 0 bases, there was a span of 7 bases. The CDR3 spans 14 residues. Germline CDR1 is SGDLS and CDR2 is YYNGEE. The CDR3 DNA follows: TGTGCCAGCAGCGGGGCAGATAGCAATCAGCCCCAGCATTTT. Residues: CASSGADSNQPQHF.

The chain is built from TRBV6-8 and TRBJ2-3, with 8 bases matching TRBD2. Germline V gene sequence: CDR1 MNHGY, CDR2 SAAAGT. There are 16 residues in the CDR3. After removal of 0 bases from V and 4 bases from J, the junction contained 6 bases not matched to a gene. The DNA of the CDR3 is TGTGCCAGCAGTTACTCTTTAGCGGGGATCCCAGATACGCAGTATTTT. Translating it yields CASSYSLAGIPDTQYF.

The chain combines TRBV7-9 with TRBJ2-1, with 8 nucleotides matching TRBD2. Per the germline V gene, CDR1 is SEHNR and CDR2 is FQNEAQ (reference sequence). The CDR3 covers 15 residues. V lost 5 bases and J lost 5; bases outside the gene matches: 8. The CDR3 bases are TGTGCCAGCAGCCCCTTGCGGGGGGACAACAATGAGCAGTTCTTC. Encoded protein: CASSPLRGDNNEQFF.

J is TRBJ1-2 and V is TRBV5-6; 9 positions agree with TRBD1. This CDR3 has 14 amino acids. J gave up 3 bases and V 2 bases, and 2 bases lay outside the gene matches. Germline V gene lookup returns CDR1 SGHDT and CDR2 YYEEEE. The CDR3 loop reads CASSFDRGDYGYTF. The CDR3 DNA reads TGTGCCAGCAGCTTCGACAGGGGGGACTATGGCTACACCTTC.

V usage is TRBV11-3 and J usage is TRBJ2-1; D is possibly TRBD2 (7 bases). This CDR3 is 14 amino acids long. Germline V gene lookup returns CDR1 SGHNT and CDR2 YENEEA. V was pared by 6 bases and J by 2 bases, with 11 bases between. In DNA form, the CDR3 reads TGTGCCAGCAGGGGGGGGGCAACCTACAATGAGCAGTTCTTC. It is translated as CASRGGATYNEQFF.

The DNA of the CDR3 is TGTGCCAGCAGCGTAGGGGAGACAGGTTACAATGAGCAGTTCTTC. Translating gives CASSVGETGYNEQFF. The V and J genes are TRBV7-9 and TRBJ2-1; D is possibly TRBD1 (6 bases). V was shortened by 5 bases and J by 4 bases, with 15 bases between the two germline ends. Germline V CDR1 and CDR2: SEHNR, FQNEAQ (reference sequence). The CDR3 is 15 amino acids.

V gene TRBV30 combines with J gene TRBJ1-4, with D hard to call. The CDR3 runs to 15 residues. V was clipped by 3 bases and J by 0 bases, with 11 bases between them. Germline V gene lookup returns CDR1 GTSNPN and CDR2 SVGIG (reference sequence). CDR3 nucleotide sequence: TGTGCCTGGAGCCTCGGACTGCCAACTAATGAAAAACTGTTTTTT. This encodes CAWSLGLPTNEKLFF.

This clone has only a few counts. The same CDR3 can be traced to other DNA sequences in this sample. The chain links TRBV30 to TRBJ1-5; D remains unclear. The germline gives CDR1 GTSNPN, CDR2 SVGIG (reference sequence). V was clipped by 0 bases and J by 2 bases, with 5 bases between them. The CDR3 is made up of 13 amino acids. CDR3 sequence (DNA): TGTGCCTGGAGTGTACGGGGCAATCAGCCCCAGCATTTT. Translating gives CAWSVRGNQPQHF.

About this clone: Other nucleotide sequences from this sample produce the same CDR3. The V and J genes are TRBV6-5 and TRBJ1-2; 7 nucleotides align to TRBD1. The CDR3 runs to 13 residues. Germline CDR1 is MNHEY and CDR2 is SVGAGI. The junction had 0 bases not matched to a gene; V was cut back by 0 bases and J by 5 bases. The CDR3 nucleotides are TGTGCCAGCAGTTACTCGACAGGGTATGGCTACACCTTC. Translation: CASSYSTGYGYTF.

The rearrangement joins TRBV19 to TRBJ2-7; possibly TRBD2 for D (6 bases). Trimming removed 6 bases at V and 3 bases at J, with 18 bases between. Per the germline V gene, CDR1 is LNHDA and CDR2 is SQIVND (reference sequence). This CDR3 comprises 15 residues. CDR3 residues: CASSSLLAKVYEQYF. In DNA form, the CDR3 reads TGTGCCAGTAGCTCTTTACTAGCCAAGGTCTACGAGCAGTACTTC.

CDR3 region: CASSLAGLAYEQYF. The DNA for the CDR3 is TGTGCCAGCAGCTTGGCCGGACTCGCCTACGAGCAGTACTTC. The chain is built from TRBV5-8 and TRBJ2-7; D possibly corresponds to TRBD2 (5 bases). Per germline, CDR1 SGHTS and CDR2 YDEGEE. This CDR3 is 14 amino acids long. Trimming removed 0 bases at V and 2 bases at J, with 9 bases between.

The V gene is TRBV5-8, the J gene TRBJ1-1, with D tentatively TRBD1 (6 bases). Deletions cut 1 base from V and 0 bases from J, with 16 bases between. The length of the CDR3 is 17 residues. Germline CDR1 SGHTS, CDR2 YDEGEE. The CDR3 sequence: CASSLFFRGEMNTEAFF. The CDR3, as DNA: TGTGCCAGCAGCTTGTTTTTCAGGGGCGAAATGAACACTGAAGCTTTCTTT.